This TCR beta chain stems from a study of blood T cell repertoires in COVID-19. The wider study: Material from acute and convalescent COVID-19 was sourced from the United States, Italy and Spain. Nucleic acid was either cDNA or gDNA, and it came from T cells, B-cell-depleted T cells, or PBMCs.

Only one count was recorded for this clone. This CDR3 is built from 13 residues. Germline CDR1 is SGHTA and CDR2 is FQGNSA. V lost 2 bases and J lost 8, with 12 bases in between. Using immunoSEQ multiplex PCR, the repertoire was profiled, and TCRdb retains in-frame clones only, with some absent. Of roughly 41,000 clones listed, 85% are singletons. The genes are TRBV7-2 and TRBJ2-5, with a weak D call TRBD2 (6 bases). The clonotype was recovered from a man in his fifties with active COVID-19. What was sequenced was peripheral blood. The CDR3 region is CASSLPPAGTQYF. Here the CDR3 DNA reads TGTGCCAGCAGCTTACCCCCAGCGGGTACCCAGTACTTC.